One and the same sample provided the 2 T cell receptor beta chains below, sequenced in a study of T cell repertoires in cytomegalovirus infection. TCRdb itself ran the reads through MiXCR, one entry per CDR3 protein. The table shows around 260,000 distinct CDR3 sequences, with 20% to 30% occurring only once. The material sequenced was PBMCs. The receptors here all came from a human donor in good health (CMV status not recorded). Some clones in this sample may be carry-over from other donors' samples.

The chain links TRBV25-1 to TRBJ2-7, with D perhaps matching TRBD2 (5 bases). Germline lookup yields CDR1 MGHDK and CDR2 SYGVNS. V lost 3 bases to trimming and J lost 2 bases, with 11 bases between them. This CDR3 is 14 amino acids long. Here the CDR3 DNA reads TGTGCCAGCAGTGACCCCCCCGGGACCTACGAGCAGTACTTC. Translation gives CASSDPPGTYEQYF.

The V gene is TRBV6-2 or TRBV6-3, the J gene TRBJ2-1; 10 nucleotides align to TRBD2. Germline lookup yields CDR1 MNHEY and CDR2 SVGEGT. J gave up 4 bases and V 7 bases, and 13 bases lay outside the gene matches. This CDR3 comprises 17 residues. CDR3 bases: TGTGCCAGCACGAAAAACCCCAGCGGGGGGGGATACAATGAGCAGTTCTTC. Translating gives CASTKNPSGGGYNEQFF.